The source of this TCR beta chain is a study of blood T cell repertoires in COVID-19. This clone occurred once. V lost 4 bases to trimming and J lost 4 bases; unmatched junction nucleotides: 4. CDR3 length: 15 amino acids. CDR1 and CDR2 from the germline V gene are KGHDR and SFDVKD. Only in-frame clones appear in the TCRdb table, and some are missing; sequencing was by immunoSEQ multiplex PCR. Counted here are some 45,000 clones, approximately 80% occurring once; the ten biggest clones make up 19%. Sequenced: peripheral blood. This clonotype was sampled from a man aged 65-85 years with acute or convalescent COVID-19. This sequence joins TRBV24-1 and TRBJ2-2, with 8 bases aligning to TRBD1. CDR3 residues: CATSDRGRRTGELFF. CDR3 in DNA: TGTGCCACCAGTGACAGGGGGCGCCGCACCGGGGAGCTGTTTTTT.